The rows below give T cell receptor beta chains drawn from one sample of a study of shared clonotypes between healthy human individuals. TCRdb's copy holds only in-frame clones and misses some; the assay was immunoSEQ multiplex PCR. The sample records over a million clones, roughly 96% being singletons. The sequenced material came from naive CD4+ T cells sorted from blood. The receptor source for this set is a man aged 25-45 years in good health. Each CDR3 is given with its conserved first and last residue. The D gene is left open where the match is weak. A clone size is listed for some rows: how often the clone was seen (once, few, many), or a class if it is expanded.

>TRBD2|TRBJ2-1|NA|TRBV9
TGTGCCAGCAGCGGAGGCGGGAGGGGGAATGAGCAGTTCTTC
CASSGGGRGNEQFF
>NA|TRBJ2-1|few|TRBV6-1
TGTGCCAGCAACCGCCGGGACTCTGAGTTCTTC
CASNRRDSEFF
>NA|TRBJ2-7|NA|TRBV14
TGTGCCAGCAGCCAAGAGCGTCCGAACGAGCAGTACTTC
CASSQERPNEQYF
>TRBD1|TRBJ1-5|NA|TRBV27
TGTGCCAGCAGTCCCGGCACAGGGGGGTTTGCCCGGGGATGGCCCCAGCATTTT
CASSPGTGGFARGWPQHF
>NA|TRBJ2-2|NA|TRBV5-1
TGCGCCAGCAGCTCACAGGACACCGGGGAGCTGTTTTTT
CASSSQDTGELFF
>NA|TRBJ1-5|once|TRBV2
TGTGCCAGCAGCGACCAGGCCGTTAGTTTGAGCAATCAGCCCCAGCATTTT
CASSDQAVSLSNQPQHF
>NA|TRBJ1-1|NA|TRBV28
TGTGCCAGCAGTACTGCACAGGGATCTGAAGCTTTCTTT
CASSTAQGSEAFF
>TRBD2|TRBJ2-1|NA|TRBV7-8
TGTGCCAGCAGCTATCAATCGGTACCGGGACTAGCGGGACTCAATGAGCAGTTCTTC
CASSYQSVPGLAGLNEQFF
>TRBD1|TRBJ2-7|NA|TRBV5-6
TGTGCCAGCAGCTGGGGACAGCTAGCCTACGAGCAGTACTTC
CASSWGQLAYEQYF
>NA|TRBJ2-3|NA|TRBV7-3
TGTGCCAGCAGCTATTCAGGGACGCTCTTAGATACGCAGTATTTT
CASSYSGTLLDTQYF
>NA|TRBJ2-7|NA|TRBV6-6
TGTGCCAGCAGTCGCGGCGTGGGGGAGGCCTACGAGCAGTACTTC
CASSRGVGEAYEQYF
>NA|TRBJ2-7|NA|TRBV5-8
TGTGCCAGCAGCTTCGGACTTTCCTACGAGCAGTACTTC
CASSFGLSYEQYF
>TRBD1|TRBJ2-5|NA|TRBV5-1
TGCGCCAGCACACCGGGACAGGGTCTGGCGACCCAGTACTTC
CASTPGQGLATQYF
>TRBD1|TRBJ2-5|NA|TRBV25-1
TGTGCCAGCAGTTCATTGGGACAGTACGAAGAGACCCAGTACTTC
CASSSLGQYEETQYF
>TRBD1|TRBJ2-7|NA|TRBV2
TGTGCCAGCAGTGTCGGAAAGGGGGCTACCTACGAGCAGTACTTC
CASSVGKGATYEQYF
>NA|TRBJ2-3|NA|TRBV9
TGTGCCAGCAGCGTACGAGGTAGCACAGATACGCAGTATTTT
CASSVRGSTDTQYF
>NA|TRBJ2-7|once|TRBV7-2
TGTGCCAGCAGCACCCCCAGGGCGGCCGCCAACTACGAGCAGTACTTC
CASSTPRAAANYEQYF
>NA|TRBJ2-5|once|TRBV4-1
TGCGCCAGCAGCCAAGTTCCGAGTGGGGAGACCCAGTACTTC
CASSQVPSGETQYF
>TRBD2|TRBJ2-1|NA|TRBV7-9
TGTGCCAGCAGCTTAGTACTAGCGGGAGGGCGATTCAATGAGCAGTTCTTC
CASSLVLAGGRFNEQFF
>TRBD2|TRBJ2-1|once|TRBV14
TGTGCCAGCAGCCACCCTGGACTAGCGGACAATGAGCAGTTCTTC
CASSHPGLADNEQFF
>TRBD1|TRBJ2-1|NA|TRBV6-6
TGTGCCAGCAGAGACACGGGACAGGGAGGCAATGAGCAGTTCTTC
CASRDTGQGGNEQFF
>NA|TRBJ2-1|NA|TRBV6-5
TGTGCCAGCAGTTATTCTCCGAACTACGGACATAGGTCTGAGTTCTTC
CASSYSPNYGHRSEFF
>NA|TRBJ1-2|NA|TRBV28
TGTGCCAGCAGTGCAATCTATGGCTACACCTTC
CASSAIYGYTF
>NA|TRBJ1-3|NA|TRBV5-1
TGCGCCAGCAGCTTGGAGGAAGGAAACACCATATATTTT
CASSLEEGNTIYF
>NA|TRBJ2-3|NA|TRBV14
TGTGCCAGCAGCCGCGACAGAGTTACAGATACGCAGTATTTT
CASSRDRVTDTQYF
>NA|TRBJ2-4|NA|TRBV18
TGTGCCAGCTCACCCCTCGGGGGGCGCGCCAAAAACATTCAGTACTTC
CASSPLGGRAKNIQYF
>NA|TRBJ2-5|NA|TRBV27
TGTGCCAGCAGTCCACCGGGTCGTGGGAGGTTCCGAGAGACCCAGTACTTC
CASSPPGRGRFRETQYF
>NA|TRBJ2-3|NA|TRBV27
TGTGCCAGCAGTTACTTCGGCACAGATACGCAGTATTTT
CASSYFGTDTQYF
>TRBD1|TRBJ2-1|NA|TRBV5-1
TGCGCCAGCAGCTTACAGGGGATAAACAATGAGCAGTTCTTC
CASSLQGINNEQFF
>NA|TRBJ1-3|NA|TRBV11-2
TGTGCCAGCAGCTTAATCGCTACTGGAAACACCATATATTTT
CASSLIATGNTIYF
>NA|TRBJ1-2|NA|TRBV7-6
TGTGCCAGCAGCATCCGCAGGGGTCAAATCTATGGCTACACCTTC
CASSIRRGQIYGYTF
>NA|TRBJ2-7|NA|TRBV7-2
TGTGCCAGCAGCTTAGGAGTCAGCTCCTACGAGCAGTACTTC
CASSLGVSSYEQYF
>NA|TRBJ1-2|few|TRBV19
TGTGCCAGTAGTATTTCCGGGACCAACTATGGCTACACCTTC
CASSISGTNYGYTF
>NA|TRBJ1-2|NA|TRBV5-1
TGCGCCAGCAGCTTAGGAAATACCTATGGCTACACCTTC
CASSLGNTYGYTF
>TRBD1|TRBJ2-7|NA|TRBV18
TGTGCCAGCTCACCTCCCCGACAGGGCTTCTCCTACGAGCAGTACTTC
CASSPPRQGFSYEQYF
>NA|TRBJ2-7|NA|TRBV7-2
TGTGCCAGCAGCTTAGTGTTAGGACTACCAAACGAGCAGTACTTC
CASSLVLGLPNEQYF
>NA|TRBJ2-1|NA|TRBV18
TGTGCCAGCTCACCAGGGCCGACTGGCAATGAGCAGTTCTTC
CASSPGPTGNEQFF
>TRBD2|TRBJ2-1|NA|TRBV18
TGTGCCAGCTCACCACCGGGACTAGCTGGCAATGAGCAGTTCTTC
CASSPPGLAGNEQFF
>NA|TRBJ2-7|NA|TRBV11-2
TGTGCCAGCAGCTTCCCGGAAGGGGGAAGATACGAGCAGTACTTC
CASSFPEGGRYEQYF
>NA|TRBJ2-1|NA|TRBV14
TGTGCCAGCAGCCAAGATCTCCGCTCCCTCTACTACAATGAGCAGTTCTTC
CASSQDLRSLYYNEQFF